This T cell receptor beta chain was profiled in a study of blood T cell repertoires in COVID-19. TCRdb keeps only in-frame clones here, not all; method: immunoSEQ multiplex PCR. Of 350,000 to 400,000 clones in the sample, roughly nine tenths were seen once. J gave up 7 bases and V 3 bases, and 3 bases lay outside the gene matches. CDR3 length: 15 residues. CDR1 is ENHRY and CDR2 is SYGVKD in the germline V gene. The TCR originated in a woman aged 30 to 39 with COVID-19, enrolled during active disease. Sample: peripheral blood. The chain uses TRBV10-3 and TRBJ1-6; 10 bases are shared with TRBD1. The CDR3 coding sequence is TGTGCCATCAGTGACCGGGACAGGGGAAATTCACCCCTCCACTTT. Translating gives CAISDRDRGNSPLHF.